What follows is one TCR beta chain and its context. The target antigen is unknown. The sample comes from a study of T-cell memory formation after mild COVID-19. Study-level information: The TCR clusters were mostly specific to one donor.

TCRdb fed the 5' RACE reads into MiXCR, producing one record per CDR3 protein. The data hold about 400,000 distinct CDR3 sequences, with 24% observed a single time. Study outcomes and limitations: Of the contracting clones, CD4+ ones lay mainly in CM and EM, and CD8+ ones in EMRA.

With V trimmed by 4 bases and J by 0 bases, 2 bases remained unmatched. Germline CDR1 DFQATT, CDR2 SNEGSKA (reference sequence). The CDR3 totals 13 residues. The sequence derives from an adult woman who had mild COVID-19 (a few samples of this study predate the infection). Cell type and time point are not known. This chain uses TRBV20-1 with TRBJ2-7; TRBD1 aligns across 8 bases. Material for sequencing was PBMCs or a T cell subset sorted from them (not recorded which). The CDR3 nucleotides are TGCAGTGCTAAAGACAGGGGCTCCTACGAGCAGTACTTC. The encoded protein is CSAKDRGSYEQYF.